The T cell receptor (beta chain) described here comes from a study of blood T cell repertoires in COVID-19. Each participant's cohort was designated according to participant-reported clinical history. Losses at the gene ends were 1 base for V and 2 bases for J; bases not matched to a gene: 3. This CDR3 spans 15 amino acids. Germline CDR1 is SGHNT and CDR2 is YENEEA. Here immunoSEQ multiplex PCR was the method, and the copy in TCRdb shows in-frame clones only, minus some. The repertoire consists of under 400,000 clones, with around nine tenths occurring once and the leading ten covering approximately 0.97%.

This TCR was sampled from a woman in her thirties who had been exposed to COVID-19. Sequenced input: PBMCs or T cells enriched from blood (not recorded which). The chain joins TRBV11-3 to TRBJ2-5; 8 positions agree with TRBD1. The CDR3 loop is CASSLGGTGQETQYF. The CDR3 coding sequence is TGTGCCAGCAGCTTAGGGGGGACAGGACAAGAGACCCAGTACTTC.